The following is a T cell receptor (beta chain) sequence with its context. The data were obtained in a study of cytomegalovirus exposure and HLA in healthy donors. It was with 60 Vbeta and 13 Jbeta primers that the PCR ran. The assay was immunoSEQ multiplex PCR, and TCRdb's table has in-frame clones only and misses some. The table has approximately 120,000 clones, 73% seen once. Germline CDR1 is LGHNA and CDR2 is YNFKEQ. V lost 4 bases and J lost 5; bases outside the gene matches: 13. The CDR3 runs 17 residues. The specimen was PBMCs. This TCR derives from a man in his 60s in good health and CMV-seropositive. This chain joins TRBV4-2 and TRBJ2-5; 10 bases align to TRBD2. CDR3 bases: TGTGCCAGCAGCCCCACGGCGAGCGGGGGGGCCGGGGAGACCCAGTACTTC. Translated, it gives CASSPTASGGAGETQYF.